Following are 13 T cell receptor beta chains from one sample sequenced in a study of T-cell memory formation after mild COVID-19. MiXCR was run by TCRdb on the 5' RACE reads, yielding one entry per CDR3 protein. The sample shows approximately 290,000 distinct CDR3 sequences, roughly 15% of them seen only once. Source material: PBMCs or a T cell subset sorted from them (not recorded which). The origin of the receptors is a man between 18 and 35 years old who had mild COVID-19 (a few samples of this study predate the infection). Cell type and time point are not known.

The chain is built from TRBV15 and TRBJ1-5; D is unresolved. Germline V CDR1 and CDR2: LNHNV, YYDKDF (reference sequence). This CDR3 has 17 residues. V was shortened by 2 bases and J by 5 bases, with 19 bases between the two germline ends. CDR3: CATSRHGEGRPDQPQHF. The CDR3 coding sequence is TGTGCCACCAGCAGACACGGGGAGGGTCGGCCCGATCAGCCCCAGCATTTT.

This clonotype was observed a few times. CDR3 coding DNA: TGCGCCAGCAGCCAAAGACCGACGGTATCGGGGGCTTATAGCAATCAGCCCCAGCATTTT. This codes for CASSQRPTVSGAYSNQPQHF. The chain carries TRBV4-3 and TRBJ1-5; possible D gene TRBD1, 6 bases. Germline V gene lookup returns CDR1 LGHNA and CDR2 YSLEER. V was pared by 2 bases and J by 0 bases, with 23 bases between. This CDR3 region has 20 residues.

This clonotype was seen repeatedly, ten times or more. The chain couples TRBV6-5 to TRBJ1-2; tentatively, D is TRBD1 (6 bases). Germline V gene sequence: CDR1 MNHEY, CDR2 SVGAGI. V lost 6 bases and J 1 base, leaving 18 bases between the germline ends. The CDR3 consists of 16 residues. CDR3 residues: CASSSMRGAINYGYTF. In DNA form, the CDR3 reads TGTGCCAGCAGCAGTATGAGGGGGGCAATTAACTATGGCTACACCTTC.

This clonotype was recorded a few times. The V and J genes are TRBV20-1 and TRBJ1-2; D unresolved. V lost 0 bases and J 2 bases, leaving 10 bases between the germline ends. The length of the CDR3 is 14 residues. Germline V gives CDR1 DFQATT, CDR2 SNEGSKA (reference sequence). CDR3 region: CSARDSGRNYGYTF. The CDR3 nucleotides are TGCAGTGCTAGAGATTCGGGGAGAAACTATGGCTACACCTTC.

This clonotype was detected ten times or more. The chain combines TRBV7-2 with TRBJ2-5, with D perhaps matching TRBD1 (5 bases). The CDR3 runs to 13 residues. Germline CDR1 reads SGHTA; CDR2 reads FQGNSA. V was shortened by 5 bases and J by 2 bases, with 9 bases between the two germline ends. CDR3 in amino acids: CASSLRQQETQYF. DNA of the CDR3: TGTGCCAGCAGCCTAAGACAGCAAGAGACCCAGTACTTC.

This clonotype was counted at least ten times. V usage is TRBV7-2 and J usage is TRBJ2-2; D unclear. The germline V gene encodes CDR1 SGHTA and CDR2 FQGNSA. The CDR3 is 14 residues long. V gave up 10 bases and J gave up 3 bases, with 15 bases separating them. CDR3 DNA: TGTGCCACCTCCGAGTTTTTGGACACCGGGGAGCTGTTTTTT. Translated: CATSEFLDTGELFF. Variable domain in full (rest from reference TRBV7-2 and TRBJ2-2): GAGVSQSPSNKVTEKGKDVELRCDPISGHTALYWYRQSLGQGLEFLIYFQGNSAPDKSGLPSDRFSAERTGGSVSTLTIQRTQQEDSAVYLCATSEFLDTGELFFGEGSRLTVL.

This clonotype was seen just once. The chain employs TRBV23-1 and TRBJ1-1; D is unclear. TRBV23-1 carries the ORF label, with uncertain function. CDR3 length: 14 residues. V gave up 7 bases and J gave up 1 base, with 13 bases separating them. CDR3 in DNA: TGCGCCAGCATTTCGGACTTGCGGAACACTGAAGCTTTCTTT. Translated: CASISDLRNTEAFF.

The chain links TRBV5-1 to TRBJ2-2; D may correspond to TRBD1 or TRBD2 (5 bases each). Between the trimmed V and J ends, which lost 0 bases and 0 bases, there was a span of 9 bases. The V gene's germline CDR1 is SGHRS and CDR2 YFSETQ. The CDR3 has 16 residues. The chain's CDR3 is CASSLAGRTNTGELFF. The CDR3 coding sequence is TGCGCCAGCAGCTTGGCGGGACGGACGAACACCGGGGAGCTGTTTTTT.

The chain uses TRBV24-1 and TRBJ2-5; no clear D gene. Germline V gene sequence: CDR1 KGHDR, CDR2 SFDVKD. CDR3 length: 12 residues. V shed 5 bases and J shed 5 bases, with 8 bases lying between them. The CDR3 protein is CATSVPGETQYF. The CDR3 region has the DNA TGTGCCACCAGTGTCCCTGGGGAGACCCAGTACTTC.

This clonotype was counted only a few times. The CDR3 bases are TGTGCCAGCAGTACCGGCGGAATGGGCTACACCTTC. This sequence encodes CASSTGGMGYTF. This chain connects TRBV6-1 to TRBJ1-2; D call uncertain. This CDR3 region has 12 residues. Trimming took 5 bases from V and 8 from J, leaving 12 bases between them. The germline gives CDR1 MNHNS, CDR2 SASEGT.

The chain uses TRBV20-1 and TRBJ2-3, with D uncertain. The CDR3 runs to 10 residues. The V gene lost 4 bases and the J gene lost 4 bases, with 3 bases spanning the gap. Germline values: CDR1 DFQATT, CDR2 SNEGSKA (reference sequence). This CDR3 is CSAMADTQYF. In DNA form, the CDR3 reads TGCAGTGCTATGGCAGATACGCAGTATTTT.

The rearrangement uses TRBV19 and TRBJ1-1, with D perhaps TRBD1 (6 bases). The V gene's germline CDR1 is LNHDA and CDR2 SQIVND (reference sequence). CDR3 size: 13 residues. Trimming shortened V by 5 bases and J by 4 bases, and 11 bases separated the two germline ends. CDR3 residues: CASSGWTATEAFF. In DNA form, the CDR3 reads TGTGCCAGTAGTGGATGGACAGCCACTGAAGCTTTCTTT. The full variable domain, its missing parts supplied by reference TRBV19 and TRBJ1-1, is DGGITQSPKYLFRKEGQNVTLSCEQNLNHDAMYWYRQDPGQGLRLIYYSQIVNDFQKGDIAEGYSVSREKKESFPLTVTSAQKNPTAFYLCASSGWTATEAFFGQGTRLTVV.

This clonotype was seen more than once but under ten times. The chain links TRBV3-1 to TRBJ1-2, with unresolved D. The CDR3 is made up of 14 amino acids. The V end lost 4 bases, the J end lost 0 bases, and 9 bases lay between the germline ends. Germline values: CDR1 LGHDT, CDR2 YNNKEL (reference sequence). The DNA for the CDR3 is TGTGCCAGCAGCCGATGGACTTCTAACTATGGCTACACCTTC. As protein: CASSRWTSNYGYTF.